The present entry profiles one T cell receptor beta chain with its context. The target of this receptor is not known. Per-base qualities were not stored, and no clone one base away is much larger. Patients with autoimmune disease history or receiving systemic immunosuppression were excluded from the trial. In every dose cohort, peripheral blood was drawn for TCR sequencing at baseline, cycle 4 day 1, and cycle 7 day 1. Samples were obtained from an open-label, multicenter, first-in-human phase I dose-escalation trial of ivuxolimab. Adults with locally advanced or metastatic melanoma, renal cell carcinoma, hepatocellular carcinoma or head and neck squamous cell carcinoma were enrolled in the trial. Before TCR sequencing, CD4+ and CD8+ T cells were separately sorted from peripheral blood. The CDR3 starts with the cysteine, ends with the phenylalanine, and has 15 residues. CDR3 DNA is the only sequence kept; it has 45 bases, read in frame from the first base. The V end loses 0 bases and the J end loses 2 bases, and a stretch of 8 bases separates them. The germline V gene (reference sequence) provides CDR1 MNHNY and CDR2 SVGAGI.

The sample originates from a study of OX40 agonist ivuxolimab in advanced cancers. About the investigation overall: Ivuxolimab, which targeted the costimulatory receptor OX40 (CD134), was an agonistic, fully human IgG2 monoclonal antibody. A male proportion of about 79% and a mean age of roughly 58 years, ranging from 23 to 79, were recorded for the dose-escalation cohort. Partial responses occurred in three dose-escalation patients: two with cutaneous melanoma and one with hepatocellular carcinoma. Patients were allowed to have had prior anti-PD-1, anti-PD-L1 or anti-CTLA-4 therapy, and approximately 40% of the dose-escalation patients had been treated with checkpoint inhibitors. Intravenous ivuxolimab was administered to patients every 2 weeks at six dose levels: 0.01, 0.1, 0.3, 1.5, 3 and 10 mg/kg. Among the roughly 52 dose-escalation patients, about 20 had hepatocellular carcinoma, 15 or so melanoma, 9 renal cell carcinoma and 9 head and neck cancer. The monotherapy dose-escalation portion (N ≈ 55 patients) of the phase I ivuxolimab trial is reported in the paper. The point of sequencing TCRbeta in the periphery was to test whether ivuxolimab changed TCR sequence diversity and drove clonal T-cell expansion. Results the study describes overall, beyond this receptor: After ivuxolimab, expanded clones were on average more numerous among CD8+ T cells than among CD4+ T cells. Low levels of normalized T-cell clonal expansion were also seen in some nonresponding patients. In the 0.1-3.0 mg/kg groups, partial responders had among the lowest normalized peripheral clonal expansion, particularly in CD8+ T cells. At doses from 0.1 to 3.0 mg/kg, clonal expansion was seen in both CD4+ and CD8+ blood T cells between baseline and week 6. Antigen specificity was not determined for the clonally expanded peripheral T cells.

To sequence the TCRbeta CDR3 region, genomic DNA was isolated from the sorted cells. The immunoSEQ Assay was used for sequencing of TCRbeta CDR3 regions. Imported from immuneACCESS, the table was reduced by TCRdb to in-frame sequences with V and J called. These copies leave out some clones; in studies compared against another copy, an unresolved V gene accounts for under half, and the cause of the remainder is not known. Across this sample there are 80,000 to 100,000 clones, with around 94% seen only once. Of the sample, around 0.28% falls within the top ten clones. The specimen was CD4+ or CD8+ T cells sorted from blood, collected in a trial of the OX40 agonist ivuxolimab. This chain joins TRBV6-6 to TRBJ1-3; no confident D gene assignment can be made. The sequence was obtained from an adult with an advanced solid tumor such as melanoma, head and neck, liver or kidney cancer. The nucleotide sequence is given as TGTGCCAGCAGTTACTCAGCAGTTGCTGGAAACACCATATATTTT. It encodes CASSYSAVAGNTIYF.